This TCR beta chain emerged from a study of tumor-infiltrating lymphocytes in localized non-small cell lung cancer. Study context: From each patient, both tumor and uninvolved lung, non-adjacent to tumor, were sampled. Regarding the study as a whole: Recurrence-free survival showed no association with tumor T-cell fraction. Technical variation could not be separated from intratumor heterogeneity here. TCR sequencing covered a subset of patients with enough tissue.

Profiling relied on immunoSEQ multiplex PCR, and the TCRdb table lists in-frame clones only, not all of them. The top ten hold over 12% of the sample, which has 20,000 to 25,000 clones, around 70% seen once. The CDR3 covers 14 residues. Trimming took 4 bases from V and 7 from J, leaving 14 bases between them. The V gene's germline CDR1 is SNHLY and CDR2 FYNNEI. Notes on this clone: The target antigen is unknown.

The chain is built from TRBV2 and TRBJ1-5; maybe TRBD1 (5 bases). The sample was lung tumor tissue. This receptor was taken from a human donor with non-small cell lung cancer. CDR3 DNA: TGTGCCAGCAGTGGCACGGGGGGAGGACAGCCCCAGCATTTT. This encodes CASSGTGGGQPQHF.